This is a list of T cell receptor beta chains from one sample in a study of blood T cell repertoires in COVID-19. Profiling relied on immunoSEQ multiplex PCR, and the TCRdb table lists in-frame clones only, not all of them. The sample carries about 69,000 clones, about four fifths recorded once. Source material: peripheral blood. Source of these receptors: a human donor in a cohort sampled during active COVID-19. Both conserved end residues are part of each CDR3. D genes are given only for firm matches. Clone sizes are given selectively: once, few, many, or a class where the clone is expanded.

d_call	v_call	cdr3_length	j_call	clone_size	cdr3_nt	cdr3_aa
-	TRBV27	14	TRBJ2-2	-	TGTGCCAGCAGCCGCGGACTGAACACCGGGGAGCTGTTTTTT	CASSRGLNTGELFF
TRBD2	TRBV2	16	TRBJ2-1	few	TGTGCCAGCAGGCGGGCCCCGGGACTAGCGGGAGCTGAGCAGTTCTTC	CASRRAPGLAGAEQFF
TRBD1	TRBV29-1	14	TRBJ2-7	once	TGCAGCGTGAAAGGACAGGGGAAGTCCTACGAGCAGTACTTC	CSVKGQGKSYEQYF
TRBD2	TRBV5-6	14	TRBJ2-7	once	TGTGCCAGCCACGCGGGGGGGAGCTCCTACGAGCAGTACTTC	CASHAGGSSYEQYF
TRBD2	TRBV10-3	15	TRBJ2-3	-	TGTGCCATCAGACCGGCTAGCGGGGGGTTCGATACGCAGTATTTT	CAIRPASGGFDTQYF
-	TRBV4-1	15	TRBJ1-2	-	TGCGCCAGCAGCCAAGAGGGCGGAGGAGGCTATGGCTACACCTTC	CASSQEGGGGYGYTF
TRBD2	TRBV20-1	11	TRBJ2-3	-	TGCAGTGCGTGGGACTACCCTACGCAGTATTTT	CSAWDYPTQYF
-	TRBV5-1	15	TRBJ2-1	-	TGCGCCAGCAGCTTGACTTTTGGGGGGTACAATGAGCAGTTCTTC	CASSLTFGGYNEQFF
-	TRBV18	14	TRBJ2-7	few	TGTGCCAGCTCCCTTCGACAGGAGACCTACGAGCAGTACTTC	CASSLRQETYEQYF
-	TRBV9	15	TRBJ2-5	-	TGTGCCAGCAGCGTAGCTATAGCGGTACAAGAGACCCAGTACTTC	CASSVAIAVQETQYF
TRBD2	TRBV7-7	15	TRBJ2-3	once	TGTGCTAGCAGCCCAACTAGCGGGGGAACAGATACGCAGTATTTT	CASSPTSGGTDTQYF
TRBD2	TRBV29-1	14	TRBJ2-3	-	TGCAGCGTTGCAGCTAGCGGCAGCACAGATACGCAGTATTTT	CSVAASGSTDTQYF
-	TRBV7-9	15	TRBJ2-1	-	TGTGCCAGCAGCTCGTCATGGAGCTCCTACAATGAGCAGTTCTTC	CASSSSWSSYNEQFF
-	TRBV24-1	16	TRBJ2-5	-	TGTGCCACCAGTGACCCCGGGAGGGGGCGATCAGAGACCCAGTACTTC	CATSDPGRGRSETQYF
TRBD1	TRBV28	16	TRBJ1-2	-	TGTGCCAGCAGGGACCCATACAGGGGGACGGGTTATGGCTACACCTTC	CASRDPYRGTGYGYTF
TRBD1	TRBV7-9	15	TRBJ1-1	-	TGTGCCAGCAGCCGACACGACAGGGGAGGTACTGAAGCTTTCTTT	CASSRHDRGGTEAFF
TRBD1	TRBV5-4	15	TRBJ1-1	-	TGTGCCAGCAGCGCCCGGGACAGGATGAACACTGAAGCTTTCTTT	CASSARDRMNTEAFF
TRBD2	TRBV5-1	16	TRBJ2-7	-	TGCGCCAGCAGCAAGCTACTAGCGGGAGTATCCTACGAGCAGTACTTC	CASSKLLAGVSYEQYF
-	TRBV6-5	14	TRBJ1-5	-	TGTGCCAGCAGTCCACAGGGCGATTATCAGCCCCAGCATTTT	CASSPQGDYQPQHF
-	TRBV29-1	11	TRBJ1-1	-	TGCAGCGTTGAACCTGGACAGGAAGCTTTCTTT	CSVEPGQEAFF
TRBD2	TRBV10-2	19	TRBJ2-1	-	TGCGCCAGCAGTGGCCCAGGACTAGCGGCAGTGAGCTCCTACAATGAGCAGTTCTTC	CASSGPGLAAVSSYNEQFF
-	TRBV5-1	13	TRBJ2-2	-	TGCGCCAGCAGCCGTACATACACCGGGGAGCTGTTTTTT	CASSRTYTGELFF
TRBD2	TRBV19	14	TRBJ2-2	-	TGTGGGGTTCGGCGGGAGGTCGACACCGGGGAGCTGTTTTTT	CGVRREVDTGELFF
-	TRBV2	16	TRBJ2-3	-	TGTGCCAGCAGATTGATGGGCGGCAGGAGGTCAGATACGCAGTATTTT	CASRLMGGRRSDTQYF
-	TRBV5-1	16	TRBJ2-2	-	TGCGCCAGCAGCTTGGAGGTAGCGGTGAACACCGGGGAGCTGTTTTTT	CASSLEVAVNTGELFF
-	TRBV24-1	12	TRBJ2-7	-	TGTGCCACCGAGGGCAGGGGTCGCGAGCAGTACTTC	CATEGRGREQYF
-	TRBV18	15	TRBJ2-2	many	TGTGCCAGCTCACCAGTGGGGCGAAACACCGGGGAGCTGTTTTTT	CASSPVGRNTGELFF
-	TRBV11-2	14	TRBJ2-7	-	TGTGCCAGCAGCTTATATCAGGGCGCCTACGAGCAGTACTTC	CASSLYQGAYEQYF
TRBD1	TRBV2	15	TRBJ2-2	-	TGTGCCAGCATTCCTGGGACAGGGCGGACCGGGGAGCTGTTTTTT	CASIPGTGRTGELFF
-	TRBV7-2	15	TRBJ1-1	-	TGTGCCAGCAGCTGGCTAGGGAGCTCGAACACTGAAGCTTTCTTT	CASSWLGSSNTEAFF
-	TRBV7-2	16	TRBJ2-7	-	TGTGCCAGCAGCTACGACACCTCCTTCAGCTCCTACGAGCAGTACTTC	CASSYDTSFSSYEQYF
TRBD1	TRBV4-1	16	TRBJ2-7	-	TGCGCCAGCAGCCAAGATCAGGGACAGGTACTCTACGAGCAGTACTTC	CASSQDQGQVLYEQYF
TRBD1	TRBV28	14	TRBJ2-7	-	TGTGCCAGCAGCCCCCACGACAGGGTGGGGGAGCAGTACTTC	CASSPHDRVGEQYF
-	TRBV18	14	TRBJ1-6	many	TGTGCCAGCTCACCAACCAGTGGAGATTCACCCCTCCACTTT	CASSPTSGDSPLHF
TRBD2	TRBV4-2	16	TRBJ2-7	-	TGTGCCAGCAGCCCCTGGGCTAGCGGGGCCTCCTACGAGCAGTACTTC	CASSPWASGASYEQYF
-	TRBV3-1/TRBV3-2	13	TRBJ1-1	-	TGTGCCAGCAGCCAAGATGCAGGGACTGAAGCTTTCTTT	CASSQDAGTEAFF
TRBD1	TRBV11-1	13	TRBJ2-7	-	TGTGCCAGCAGCCGGGACAGGGAGGGCGAGCAGTACTTC	CASSRDREGEQYF
-	TRBV6-4	13	TRBJ2-4	few	TGTGCCAGCAGCTTACAGGTTCACGACATTCAGTACTTC	CASSLQVHDIQYF
TRBD1	TRBV7-6	14	TRBJ1-1	-	TGTGCCAGCAGTCCTGACAGGGTGAACACTGAAGCTTTCTTT	CASSPDRVNTEAFF
TRBD2	TRBV2	13	TRBJ2-7	-	TGTGCCAGCAGTGGACTAGCGGGTATTCAGCAGTACTTC	CASSGLAGIQQYF
TRBD2	TRBV7-8	17	TRBJ2-3	-	TGTGCCAGCAGACACAACGCGGGGGGGGCATCGGCAGATACGCAGTATTTT	CASRHNAGGASADTQYF
-	TRBV7-2	14	TRBJ1-2	-	TGTGCCAGCAGCTTGAACAGAGCTAACTATGGCTACACCTTC	CASSLNRANYGYTF
TRBD1	TRBV4-2	19	TRBJ2-6	-	TGTGCCAGCAGCCACACCCCGGGACAGAGTTTCTCTGGGGCCAACGTCCTGACTTTC	CASSHTPGQSFSGANVLTF
-	TRBV4-1	18	TRBJ1-1	-	TGCGCCAGCAGCCAAGCAGTCACCTTCGGGCGCGGGGACACTGAAGCTTTCTTT	CASSQAVTFGRGDTEAFF
-	TRBV6-6	13	TRBJ1-1	-	TGTGCCAGCAGTTTCCAGGGAGGGTCTGAAGCTTTCTTT	CASSFQGGSEAFF
-	TRBV12-3/TRBV12-4	12	TRBJ1-2	-	TGTGCCAGCAAGGGAGGCATGGAAGGCTACACCTTC	CASKGGMEGYTF